The present entry profiles one T cell receptor beta chain with its context. The data were obtained in a study of blood T cell repertoires in COVID-19. The overall study: Researchers got acute and convalescent COVID-19 samples from the United States, Italy and Spain.

Authors' analysis steps: From reference gene primer amplification, estimates of nucleated cell counts were derived. The table came from immunoSEQ multiplex PCR; TCRdb's copy has only in-frame clones and leaves some out. V, J and clone size are taken as reported in that table, and D and trimming were inferred from the DNA itself. The top ten clones hold less than 6.5% of a sample with around 230,000 clones, roughly 85% of them seen once. Germline V gene lookup returns CDR1 KGHDR and CDR2 SFDVKD. The CDR3 sequence is 12 residues long. V lost 3 bases and J 3 bases, leaving 4 bases between the germline ends. The Seattle patients, enrolled during active infection, were followed longitudinally.

V gene TRBV24-1 combines with J gene TRBJ1-1, with D unresolved. This clonotype originated in a man aged 50 to 60 with COVID-19, enrolled during active disease. The sequencing input was peripheral blood. The CDR3 nucleotides read TGTGCCACCAGTGATATAGACACTGAAGCTTTCTTT. It specifies CATSDIDTEAFF.